These 15 T cell receptor beta chains originate from one sample sequenced in a study of blood T cell repertoires in COVID-19. Here immunoSEQ multiplex PCR was the method, and the copy in TCRdb shows in-frame clones only, minus some. The sample shows 55,000 to 70,000 clones, about 88% of them seen only once. Sequenced sample: peripheral blood. Receptor source: a woman aged 45 to 65 with active or convalescent COVID-19.

CDR3 loop: CASSPSERGYEQYF. DNA of the CDR3: TGTGCCAGCAGTCCCAGCGAGCGTGGTTACGAGCAGTACTTC. The V gene is TRBV2, the J gene TRBJ2-7; the D is unclear. This CDR3 has 14 amino acids. Trimming left V 5 bases short and J 4 bases short, with 15 bases between. The germline V gene has CDR1 SNHLY and CDR2 FYNNEI.

The chain has TRBV19 and TRBJ1-5; D is perhaps TRBD1 (6 bases). Trimming left V 10 bases short and J 2 bases short, with 21 bases between. CDR1 and CDR2 (germline): LNHDA, SQIVND (reference sequence). The CDR3 is 16 residues long. CDR3 amino acids: CATHPGHDKGNQPQHF. The CDR3 region has the DNA TGTGCCACCCATCCGGGACACGATAAGGGCAATCAGCCCCAGCATTTT.

This chain joins TRBV6-6 and TRBJ2-1; 8 nucleotides line up with TRBD2. The CDR3 length is 17 residues. In germline, CDR1 is MNHNY, CDR2 SVGAGI (reference sequence). With 5 bases clipped from V and 0 bases from J, the junction kept 9 bases outside the gene matches. CDR3 sequence: CASSPGLGGSSYNEQFF. The CDR3 bases are TGTGCCAGCAGTCCGGGACTAGGTGGGTCCTCCTACAATGAGCAGTTCTTC.

A few counts support this clone. The chain recombines TRBV7-2 with TRBJ2-7, with 10 bases matching TRBD2. The CDR3 loop spans 15 amino acids. CDR1 is SGHTA and CDR2 is FQGNSA in the germline V gene. After removal of 2 bases from V and 5 bases from J, the junction contained 6 bases not matched to a gene. CDR3 region: CASSLNPSGSHEQYF. CDR3 DNA sequence: TGTGCCAGCAGCTTAAACCCTAGCGGGAGCCACGAGCAGTACTTC.

This clone has a handful of counts. V is TRBV5-1 and J is TRBJ2-7, with TRBD2 matching 8 bases. The trim removed 0 bases at V and 3 bases at J, leaving 2 bases unmatched. The germline V gene encodes CDR1 SGHRS and CDR2 YFSETQ. The CDR3 contains 14 residues. This chain's CDR3 is CASSLEAGVYEQYF. The CDR3 DNA is TGCGCCAGCAGCTTGGAAGCGGGAGTCTACGAGCAGTACTTC. Drawing the rest from reference TRBV5-1 and TRBJ2-7, the complete variable domain is KAGVTQTPRYLIKTRGQQVTLSCSPISGHRSVSWYQQTPGQGLQFLFEYFSETQRNKGNFPGRFSGRQFSNSRSEMNVSTLELGDSALYLCASSLEAGVYEQYFGPGTRLTVT.

This clone was seen only once. The V and J genes are TRBV6-1 and TRBJ2-3; D may be TRBD2 (5 bases). V was shortened by 3 bases and J by 2 bases, with 12 bases between the two germline ends. Germline loops: CDR1 MNHNS, CDR2 SASEGT. The length of the CDR3 is 15 residues. The CDR3 DNA is TGTGCCAGCAGTGAGGTGGGAGTCCCCACAGATACGCAGTATTTT. Its translation is CASSEVGVPTDTQYF.

The chain carries TRBV3-1 (or the pseudogene TRBV3-2) and TRBJ2-5; 8 bases fit TRBD1. This CDR3 has 14 residues. Looked up from germline, CDR1 is LGHDT and CDR2 is YNNKEL (reference sequence). J lost 4 bases, V lost 3 bases, and 4 bases had no gene match. Here the CDR3 reads CASSQQGAGETQYF. The CDR3 region has the DNA TGTGCCAGCAGCCAGCAGGGGGCGGGAGAGACCCAGTACTTC.

This clone appeared a few times. The chain couples TRBV3-1 (or the pseudogene TRBV3-2) to TRBJ1-3, with 8 bases aligning to TRBD1. Germline lookup yields CDR1 LGHDT and CDR2 YNNKEL (reference sequence). This CDR3 comprises 15 residues. V trimming: 6 bases; J trimming: 3 bases; junction bases outside the gene matches: 7. The CDR3 is CASRPQGALGNTIYF. CDR3 bases: TGTGCCAGCAGGCCGCAGGGGGCGCTTGGAAACACCATATATTTT.

V and J are TRBV19 and TRBJ2-2; D remains ambiguous. Germline CDR1 reads LNHDA; CDR2 reads SQIVND (reference sequence). The CDR3 is made up of 15 amino acids. V lost 1 base and J 3 bases, leaving 9 bases between the germline ends. The CDR3 DNA sequence: TGTGCCAGTAGTATAGGAAGCATGTACACCGGGGAGCTGTTTTTT. Residues: CASSIGSMYTGELFF.

The rearrangement links TRBV11-2 to TRBJ2-5; tentative D call: TRBD2 (5 bases). Trimming removed 4 bases from V and 2 bases from J, with 11 bases in between. CDR1 is SGHAT, CDR2 FQNNGV, per germline. The CDR3 length is 14 residues. CDR3 loop: CASSSAGRQETQYF. The DNA for the CDR3 is TGTGCCAGCAGCTCCGCGGGTCGTCAAGAGACCCAGTACTTC.

The chain is built from TRBV18 and TRBJ1-1; D remains unclear. The CDR3 has 13 residues. V gave up 5 bases and J gave up 3 bases, with 10 bases separating them. Germline V CDR1 and CDR2: KGHSH, LQKENI. The CDR3 DNA is TGTGCCAGCTCATCCGACACATACACTGAAGCTTTCTTT. Its translation is CASSSDTYTEAFF.

The J gene is TRBJ1-1, the V gene TRBV30; 7 positions match TRBD1. Germline V gene lookup returns CDR1 GTSNPN and CDR2 SVGIG (reference sequence). The CDR3 extends over 14 amino acids. Losses at the gene ends were 2 bases for V and 0 bases for J; bases not matched to a gene: 3. The CDR3 loop reads CAWSRDRLNTEAFF. The CDR3 nucleotides read TGTGCCTGGAGTAGGGACAGATTGAACACTGAAGCTTTCTTT.

The CDR3 here is CASGLVLGRGTDTQYF. In DNA form, the CDR3 reads TGTGCTAGTGGTTTGGTACTTGGCAGGGGCACAGATACGCAGTATTTT. The chain couples TRBV12-5 to TRBJ2-3; D might be TRBD1 (5 bases). Germline V CDR1 and CDR2: LGHNT, FRNRAP. CDR3 size: 16 residues. Trimming stripped 0 bases from V and 1 base from J, with 11 bases between.

The chain combines TRBV30 with TRBJ2-7, with D hard to call. Germline V gene sequence: CDR1 GTSNPN, CDR2 SVGIG (reference sequence). The V end lost 4 bases, the J end lost 0 bases, and 10 bases lay between the germline ends. The CDR3 consists of 13 residues. CDR3 in DNA: TGTGCCTGGACCGGCGGCGTCTCCTACGAGCAGTACTTC. Protein product: CAWTGGVSYEQYF.

The V call is TRBV5-1, the J call TRBJ2-5, with D perhaps TRBD2 (5 bases). Trimming stripped 0 bases from V and 5 bases from J, with 11 bases between. Germline V gene sequence: CDR1 SGHRS, CDR2 YFSETQ. There are 14 residues in the CDR3. The CDR3 region has the DNA TGCGCCAGCAGCTTGGGGGCGGGCCCCGAGACCCAGTACTTC. This translates into CASSLGAGPETQYF. The complete variable domain, with remaining parts taken from reference TRBV5-1 and TRBJ2-5, reads KAGVTQTPRYLIKTRGQQVTLSCSPISGHRSVSWYQQTPGQGLQFLFEYFSETQRNKGNFPGRFSGRQFSNSRSEMNVSTLELGDSALYLCASSLGAGPETQYFGPGTRLLVL.